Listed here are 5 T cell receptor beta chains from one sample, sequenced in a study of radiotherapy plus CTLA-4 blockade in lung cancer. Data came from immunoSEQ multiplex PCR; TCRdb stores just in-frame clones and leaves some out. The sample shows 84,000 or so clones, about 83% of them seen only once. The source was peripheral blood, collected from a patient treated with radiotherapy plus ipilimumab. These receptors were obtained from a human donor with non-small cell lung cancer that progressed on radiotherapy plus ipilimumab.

In DNA form, the CDR3 reads TGTGCCACCCGCGGTGCCTACGAGCAGTACTTC. It encodes CATRGAYEQYF. The V gene is TRBV28, the J gene TRBJ2-7, with D unclear. Germline lookup yields CDR1 MDHEN and CDR2 SYDVKM. This CDR3 is 11 amino acids long. Deletions cut 10 bases from V and 2 bases from J, with 9 bases between. Full variable domain (missing parts from reference TRBV28 and TRBJ2-7): DVKVTQSSRYLVKRTGEKVFLECVQDMDHENMFWYRQDPGLGLRLIYFSYDVKMKEKGDIPEGYSVSREKKERFSLILESASTNQTSMYLCATRGAYEQYFGPGTRLTVT.

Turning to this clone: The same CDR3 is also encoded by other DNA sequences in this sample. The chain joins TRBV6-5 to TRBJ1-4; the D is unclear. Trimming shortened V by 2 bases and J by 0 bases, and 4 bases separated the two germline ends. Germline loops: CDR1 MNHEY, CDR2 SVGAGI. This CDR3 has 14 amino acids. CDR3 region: CASSYRATNEKLFF. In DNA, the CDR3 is TGTGCCAGCAGTTACCGGGCAACTAATGAAAAACTGTTTTTT.

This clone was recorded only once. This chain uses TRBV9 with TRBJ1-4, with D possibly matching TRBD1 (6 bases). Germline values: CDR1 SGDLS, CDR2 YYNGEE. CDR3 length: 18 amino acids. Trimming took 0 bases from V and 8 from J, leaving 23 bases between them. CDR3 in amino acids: CASSVASGVTGAGEKLFF. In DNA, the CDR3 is TGTGCCAGCAGCGTAGCCTCAGGAGTGACGGGGGCCGGGGAAAAACTGTTTTTT.

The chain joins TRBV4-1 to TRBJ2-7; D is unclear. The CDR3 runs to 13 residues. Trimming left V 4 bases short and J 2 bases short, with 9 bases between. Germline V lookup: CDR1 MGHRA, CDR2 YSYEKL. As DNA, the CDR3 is TGCGCCAGCAGCCTTATGGGCCCCTACGAGCAGTACTTC. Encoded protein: CASSLMGPYEQYF.

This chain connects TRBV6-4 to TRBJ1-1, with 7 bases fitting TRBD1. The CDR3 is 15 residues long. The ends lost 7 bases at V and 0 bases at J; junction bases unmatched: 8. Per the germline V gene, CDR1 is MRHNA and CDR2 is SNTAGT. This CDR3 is CASKRATGVNTEAFF. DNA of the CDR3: TGTGCCAGCAAGAGGGCCACAGGGGTGAACACTGAAGCTTTCTTT.